This TCR beta chain is from a study of beta chain features in type 1 diabetes. V lost 2 bases and J lost 0, with 10 bases in between. Germline V gene data show CDR1 as SGDLS and CDR2 as YYNGEE. This CDR3 has 15 residues. The whole isolated RNA underwent reverse transcription, so sequencing captured expressed TCRB transcripts. Only in-frame clones appear in the TCRdb table, and some are missing; sequencing was by immunoSEQ multiplex PCR. The top ten clones hold about 0.04% of a sample with 400,000 to 500,000 clones, around 14% of them seen once. The sequence was obtained from a man younger than 45 in good health. Input material: naive CD4+ T cells from blood. The chain links TRBV9 to TRBJ2-3; D uncertain. The CDR3 bases are TGTGCCAGCAGCGTGGACCTCTCTAGCACAGATACGCAGTATTTT. It translates to CASSVDLSSTDTQYF.